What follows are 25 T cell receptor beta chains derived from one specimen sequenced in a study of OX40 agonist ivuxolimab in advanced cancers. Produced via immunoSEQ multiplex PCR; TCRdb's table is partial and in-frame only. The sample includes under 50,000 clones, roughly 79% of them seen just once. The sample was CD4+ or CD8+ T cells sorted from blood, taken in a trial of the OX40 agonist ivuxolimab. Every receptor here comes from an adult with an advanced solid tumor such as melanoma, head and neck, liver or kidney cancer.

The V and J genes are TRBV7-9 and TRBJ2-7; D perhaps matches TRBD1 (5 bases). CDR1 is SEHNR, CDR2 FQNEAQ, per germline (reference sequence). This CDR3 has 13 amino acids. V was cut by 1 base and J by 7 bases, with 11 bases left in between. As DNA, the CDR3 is TGTGCCAGCAGCTTAGGGACAAGTGGAGAGCAGTACTTC. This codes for CASSLGTSGEQYF. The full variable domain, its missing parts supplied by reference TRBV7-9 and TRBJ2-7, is DTGVSQNPRHKITKRGQNVTFRCDPISEHNRLYWYRQTLGQGPEFLTYFQNEAQLEKSRLLSDRFSAERPKGSFSTLEIQRTEQGDSAMYLCASSLGTSGEQYFGPGTRLTVT.

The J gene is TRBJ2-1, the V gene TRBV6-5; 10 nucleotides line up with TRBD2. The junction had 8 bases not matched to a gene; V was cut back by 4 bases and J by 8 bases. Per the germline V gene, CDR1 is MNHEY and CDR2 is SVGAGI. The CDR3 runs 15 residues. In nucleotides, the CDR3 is TGTGCCAGCAGTTGGACTAGCGGACAGACCCATGAGCAGTTCTTC. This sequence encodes CASSWTSGQTHEQFF.

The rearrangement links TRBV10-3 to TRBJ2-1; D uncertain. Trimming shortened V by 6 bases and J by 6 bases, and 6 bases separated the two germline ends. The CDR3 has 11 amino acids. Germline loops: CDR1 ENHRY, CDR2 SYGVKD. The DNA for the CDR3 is TGTGCCATCAGCCTTGGCAATGAGCAGTTCTTC. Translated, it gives CAISLGNEQFF.

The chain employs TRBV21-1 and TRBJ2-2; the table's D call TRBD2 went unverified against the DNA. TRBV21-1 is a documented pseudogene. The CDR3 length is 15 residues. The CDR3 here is CASNSRLDETGELFF. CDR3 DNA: TGTGCCAGCAACTCCCGACTAGACGAGACCGGGGAGCTGTTTTTT.

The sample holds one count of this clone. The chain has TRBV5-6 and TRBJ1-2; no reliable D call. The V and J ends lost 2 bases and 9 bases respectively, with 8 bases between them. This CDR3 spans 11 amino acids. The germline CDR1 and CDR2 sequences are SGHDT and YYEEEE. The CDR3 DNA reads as TGTGCCAGCAGCTTATATGACAGCTACACCTTC. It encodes CASSLYDSYTF.

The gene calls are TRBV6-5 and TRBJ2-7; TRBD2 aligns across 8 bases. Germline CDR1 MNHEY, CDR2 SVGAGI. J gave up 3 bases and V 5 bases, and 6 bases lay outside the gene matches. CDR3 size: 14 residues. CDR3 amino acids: CASSRLARVYEQYF. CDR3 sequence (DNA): TGTGCCAGCAGTCGACTAGCGCGAGTCTACGAGCAGTACTTC.

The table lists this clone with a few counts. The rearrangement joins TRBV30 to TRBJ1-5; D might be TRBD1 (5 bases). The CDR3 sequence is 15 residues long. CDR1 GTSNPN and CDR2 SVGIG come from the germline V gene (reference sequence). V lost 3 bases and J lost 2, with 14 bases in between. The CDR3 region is CAWRDGRGGNQPQHF. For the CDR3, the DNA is TGTGCCTGGAGGGACGGGAGGGGAGGCAATCAGCCCCAGCATTTT.

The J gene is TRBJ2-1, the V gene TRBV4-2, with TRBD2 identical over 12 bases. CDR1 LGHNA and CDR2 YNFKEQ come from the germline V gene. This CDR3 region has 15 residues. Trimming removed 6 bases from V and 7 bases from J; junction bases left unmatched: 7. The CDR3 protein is CASRVASGRANEQFF. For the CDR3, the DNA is TGTGCCAGCAGAGTAGCTAGCGGGAGGGCAAATGAGCAGTTCTTC.

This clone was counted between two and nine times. CDR3 protein: CAWTGSTDTQYF. DNA of the CDR3: TGTGCCTGGACAGGGAGCACAGATACGCAGTATTTT. This chain links TRBV30 with TRBJ2-3; weak D call: TRBD1 (5 bases). Trimming left V 4 bases short and J 0 bases short, with 5 bases between. Germline loops: CDR1 GTSNPN, CDR2 SVGIG (reference sequence). This CDR3 comprises 12 residues.

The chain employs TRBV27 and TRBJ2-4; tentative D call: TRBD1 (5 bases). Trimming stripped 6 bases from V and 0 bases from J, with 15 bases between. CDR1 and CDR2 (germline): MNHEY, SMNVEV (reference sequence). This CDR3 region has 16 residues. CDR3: CASRLIRQPAKNIQYF. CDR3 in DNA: TGTGCCAGCAGGCTAATCCGACAGCCAGCCAAAAACATTCAGTACTTC.

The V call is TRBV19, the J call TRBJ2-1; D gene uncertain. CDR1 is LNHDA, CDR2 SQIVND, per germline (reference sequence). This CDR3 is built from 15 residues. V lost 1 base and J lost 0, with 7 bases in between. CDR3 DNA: TGTGCCAGTAGTATAGCGGGTAGCTCCTACAATGAGCAGTTCTTC. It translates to CASSIAGSSYNEQFF.

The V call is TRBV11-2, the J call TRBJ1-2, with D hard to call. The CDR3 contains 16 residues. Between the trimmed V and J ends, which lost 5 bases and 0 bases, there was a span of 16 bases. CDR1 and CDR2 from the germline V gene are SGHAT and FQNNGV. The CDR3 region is CASSPRRLRTNYGYTF. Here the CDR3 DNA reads TGTGCCAGCAGCCCGAGAAGGTTGCGGACTAACTATGGCTACACCTTC.

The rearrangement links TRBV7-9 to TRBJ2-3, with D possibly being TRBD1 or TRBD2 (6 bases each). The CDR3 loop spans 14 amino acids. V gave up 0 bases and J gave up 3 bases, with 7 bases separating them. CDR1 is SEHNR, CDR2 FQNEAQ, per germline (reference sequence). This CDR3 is CASSLAGGTDTQYF. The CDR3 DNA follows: TGTGCCAGCAGCTTAGCAGGGGGGACAGATACGCAGTATTTT. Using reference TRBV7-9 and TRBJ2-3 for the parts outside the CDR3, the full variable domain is DTGVSQNPRHKITKRGQNVTFRCDPISEHNRLYWYRQTLGQGPEFLTYFQNEAQLEKSRLLSDRFSAERPKGSFSTLEIQRTEQGDSAMYLCASSLAGGTDTQYFGPGTRLTVL.

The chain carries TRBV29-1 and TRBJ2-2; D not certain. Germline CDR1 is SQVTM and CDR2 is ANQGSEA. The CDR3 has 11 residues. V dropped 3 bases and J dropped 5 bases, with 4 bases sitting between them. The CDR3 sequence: CSVEDTGELFF. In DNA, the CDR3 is TGCAGCGTTGAGGATACCGGGGAGCTGTTTTTT.

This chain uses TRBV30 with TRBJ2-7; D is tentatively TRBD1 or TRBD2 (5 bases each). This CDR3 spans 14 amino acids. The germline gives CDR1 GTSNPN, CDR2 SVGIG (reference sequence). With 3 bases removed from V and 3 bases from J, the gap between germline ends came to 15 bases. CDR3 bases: TGTGCCTGGAGCCCCGGGACGGAAGTCTACGAGCAGTACTTC. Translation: CAWSPGTEVYEQYF.

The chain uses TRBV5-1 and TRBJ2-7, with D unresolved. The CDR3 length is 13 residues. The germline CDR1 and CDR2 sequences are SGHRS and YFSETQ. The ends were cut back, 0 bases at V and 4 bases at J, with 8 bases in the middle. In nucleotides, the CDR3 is TGCGCCAGCAGCTTGGCCGAAAGTTACGAGCAGTACTTC. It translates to CASSLAESYEQYF.

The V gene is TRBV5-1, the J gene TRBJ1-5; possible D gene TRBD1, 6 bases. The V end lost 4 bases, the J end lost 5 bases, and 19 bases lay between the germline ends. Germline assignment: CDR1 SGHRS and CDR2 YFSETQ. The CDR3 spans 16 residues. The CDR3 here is CASSPGAGLGDQPQHF. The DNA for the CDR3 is TGCGCCAGCAGCCCGGGGGCAGGTCTGGGGGATCAGCCCCAGCATTTT.

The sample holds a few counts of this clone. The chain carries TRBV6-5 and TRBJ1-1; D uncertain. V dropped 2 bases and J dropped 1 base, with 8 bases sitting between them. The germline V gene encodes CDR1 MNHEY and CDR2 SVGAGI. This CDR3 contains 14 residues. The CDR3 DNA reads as TGTGCCAGCAGTTACCGACGGGAGAACACTGAAGCTTTCTTT. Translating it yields CASSYRRENTEAFF.

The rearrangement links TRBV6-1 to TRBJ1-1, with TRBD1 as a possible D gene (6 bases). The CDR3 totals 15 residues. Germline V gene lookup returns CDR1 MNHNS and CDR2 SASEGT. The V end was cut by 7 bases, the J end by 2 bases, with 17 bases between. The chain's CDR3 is CASTKGDGGNTEAFF. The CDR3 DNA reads TGTGCCAGCACCAAGGGGGACGGGGGAAACACTGAAGCTTTCTTT.

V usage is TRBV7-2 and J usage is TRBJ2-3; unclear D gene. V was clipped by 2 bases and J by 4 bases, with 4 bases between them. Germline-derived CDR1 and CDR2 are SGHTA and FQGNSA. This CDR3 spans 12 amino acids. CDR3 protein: CASSLTADTQYF. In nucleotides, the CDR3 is TGTGCCAGCAGCTTAACGGCAGATACGCAGTATTTT.

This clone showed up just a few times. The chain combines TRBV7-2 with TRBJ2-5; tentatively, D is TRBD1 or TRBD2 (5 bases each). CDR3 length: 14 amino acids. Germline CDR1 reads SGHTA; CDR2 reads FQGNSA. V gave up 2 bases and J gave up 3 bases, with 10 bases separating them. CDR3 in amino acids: CASSLILGEETQYF. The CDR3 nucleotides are TGTGCCAGCAGCTTAATTTTGGGGGAAGAGACCCAGTACTTC.

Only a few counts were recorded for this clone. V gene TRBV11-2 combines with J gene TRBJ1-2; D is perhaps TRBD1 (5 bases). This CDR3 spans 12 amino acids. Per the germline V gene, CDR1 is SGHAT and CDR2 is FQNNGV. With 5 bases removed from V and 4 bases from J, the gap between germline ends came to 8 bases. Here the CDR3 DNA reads TGTGCCAGCAGCCCAGGGTCCTATGGCTACACCTTC. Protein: CASSPGSYGYTF.

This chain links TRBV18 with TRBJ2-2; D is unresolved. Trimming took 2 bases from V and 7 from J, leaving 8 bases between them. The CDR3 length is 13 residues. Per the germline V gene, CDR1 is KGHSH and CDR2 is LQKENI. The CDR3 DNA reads TGTGCCAGCTCACCAGATGCCAGCGGGGAGCTGTTTTTT. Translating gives CASSPDASGELFF.

The CDR3 sequence: CASSPDSHSFGTQYF. The CDR3, as DNA: TGCGCCAGCAGCCCGGACAGCCATAGCTTTGGGACCCAGTACTTC. The gene calls are TRBV5-1 and TRBJ2-5, with a possible D match to TRBD1 (6 bases). The CDR3 is 15 amino acids. V was cut by 4 bases and J by 7 bases, with 20 bases left in between. From germline, CDR1 is SGHRS and CDR2 YFSETQ.

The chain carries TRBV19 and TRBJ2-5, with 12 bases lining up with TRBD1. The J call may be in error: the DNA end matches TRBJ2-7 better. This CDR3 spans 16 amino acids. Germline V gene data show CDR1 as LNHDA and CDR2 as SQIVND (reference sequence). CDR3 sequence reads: CASSASGQGARYEQYF. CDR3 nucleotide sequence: TGTGCCAGTAGTGCCTCGGGACAGGGGGCACGGTACGAGCAGTACTTC.